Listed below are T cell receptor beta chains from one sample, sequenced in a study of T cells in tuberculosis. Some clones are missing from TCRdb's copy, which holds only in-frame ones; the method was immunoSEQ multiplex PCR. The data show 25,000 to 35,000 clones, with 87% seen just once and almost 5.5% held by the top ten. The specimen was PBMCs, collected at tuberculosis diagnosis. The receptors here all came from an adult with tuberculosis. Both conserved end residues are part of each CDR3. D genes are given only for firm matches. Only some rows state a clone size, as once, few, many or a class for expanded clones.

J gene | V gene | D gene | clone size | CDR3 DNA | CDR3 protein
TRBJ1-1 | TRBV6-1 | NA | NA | TGTGCCAGCTTCGAGGTTTGGAACACTGAAGCTTTCTTT | CASFEVWNTEAFF
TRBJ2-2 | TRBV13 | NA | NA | TGTGCCAGCAGCTTAATTAGCGGGGAGCTGTTTTTT | CASSLISGELFF
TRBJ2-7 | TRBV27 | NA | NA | TGTGCCAGCAGTTTATCGGCCCGGGAGCTGACCTACGAGCAGTACTTC | CASSLSARELTYEQYF
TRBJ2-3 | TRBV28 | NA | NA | TGTGCCAGCAGTTTAATGCAAGGGGGGGTTACTAGCACAGATACGCAGTATTTT | CASSLMQGGVTSTDTQYF
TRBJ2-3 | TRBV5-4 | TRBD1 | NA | TGTGCCAGCAGCACGGGACAGGGGACAGATACGCAGTATTTT | CASSTGQGTDTQYF
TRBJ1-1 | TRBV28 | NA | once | TGTGCCAGCAGCTCCGTTGATGGGGAGATAGGGAACACTGAAGCTTTCTTT | CASSSVDGEIGNTEAFF
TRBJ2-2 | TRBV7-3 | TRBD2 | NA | TGTGCCAGCAGCTTTGGCGGGGGTGGCACCGGGGAGCTGTTTTTT | CASSFGGGGTGELFF
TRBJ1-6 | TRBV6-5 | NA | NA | TGTGCCAGCAGTTACTCACCACAGGATCGATCACCCCTCCACTTT | CASSYSPQDRSPLHF
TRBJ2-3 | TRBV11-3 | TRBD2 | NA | TGTGCCAGCAGCCGGACTAGCCGAAGGACAGATACGCAGTATTTT | CASSRTSRRTDTQYF
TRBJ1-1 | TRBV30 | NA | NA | TGTGCCTGGAGCCCCAGGAACACTGAAGCTTTCTTT | CAWSPRNTEAFF
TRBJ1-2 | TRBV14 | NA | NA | TGTGCCAGCAGCCAGTCATACAGCTATGGCTACACCTTC | CASSQSYSYGYTF
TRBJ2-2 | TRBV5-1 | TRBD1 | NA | TGCGCCAGCAGGTGGACAGGGGGCACCGGGGAGCTGTTTTTT | CASRWTGGTGELFF
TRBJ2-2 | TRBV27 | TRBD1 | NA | TGTGCCAGCAGGGAGACAGGGGCCGGGGAGCTGTTTTTT | CASRETGAGELFF
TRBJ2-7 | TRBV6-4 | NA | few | TGTGCCAGCATTAGCCCCAGGGCTGCCGGCGCCTACGAGCAGTACTTC | CASISPRAAGAYEQYF
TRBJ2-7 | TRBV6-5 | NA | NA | TGTGCCAGCAGTTACGGGACACGGCCTCACGAGCAGTACTTC | CASSYGTRPHEQYF
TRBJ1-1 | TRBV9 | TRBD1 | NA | TGTGCCAGCAGCGCCGGACAGGGAATGAACACTGAAGCTTTCTTT | CASSAGQGMNTEAFF
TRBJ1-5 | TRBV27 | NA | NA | TGTGCCAGCAGTTTACCCCCTACCAAGAATCAGCCCCAGCATTTT | CASSLPPTKNQPQHF
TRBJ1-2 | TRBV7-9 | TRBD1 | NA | TGTGCCAGCAGCTTATTCGGACAGGGCGCCTATGGCTACACCTTC | CASSLFGQGAYGYTF
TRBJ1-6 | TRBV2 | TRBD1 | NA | TGTGCCAGCAGCCCGGGACAGGGGAATTCACCCCTCCACTTT | CASSPGQGNSPLHF
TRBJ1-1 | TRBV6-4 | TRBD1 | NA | TGTGCCACGGCAAGCCGGGGACAGATTTACACTGAAGCTTTCTTT | CATASRGQIYTEAFF
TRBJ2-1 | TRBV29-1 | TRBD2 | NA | TGCAGCGTTAACGGCGGCACGGGGGGAAATGAGCAGTTCTTC | CSVNGGTGGNEQFF
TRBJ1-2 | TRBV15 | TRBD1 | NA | TGTGCCACCAGCAGAGATGACAGGGGGCGCGATGGCTACACCTTC | CATSRDDRGRDGYTF
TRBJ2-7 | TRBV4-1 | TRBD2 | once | TGCGCCAGCAGTCTAGCGGGCCCGCTCGAGCAGTACTTC | CASSLAGPLEQYF
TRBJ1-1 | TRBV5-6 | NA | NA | TGTGCCAGCAGCTGGGGGACTGGAGAGGGGGAAGCTTTCTTT | CASSWGTGEGEAFF
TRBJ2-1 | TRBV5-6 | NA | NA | TGTGCCAGCGGGTGGAGCTCCTACAATGAGCAGTTCTTC | CASGWSSYNEQFF
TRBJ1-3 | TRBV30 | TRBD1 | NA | TGTGCCTGGAGTCGTGGAGGGACAGGAGGAAACACCATATATTTT | CAWSRGGTGGNTIYF
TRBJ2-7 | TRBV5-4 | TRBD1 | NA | TGTGCCAGCAGCGGGACAGGGCTCTACGAGCAGTACTTC | CASSGTGLYEQYF